The 21 T cell receptor beta chains below were found in one sample sequenced in a study of blood T cell repertoires in COVID-19. Clones were sequenced by immunoSEQ multiplex PCR, and TCRdb holds only the in-frame ones, with some missing. This sample has around 270,000 clones; roughly 90% occur once, and the top ten carry about 4%. Specimen: peripheral blood. The receptors here all came from a man in his fifties or sixties who had recovered from COVID-19.

This chain links TRBV30 with TRBJ1-2; D is ambiguous. Trimming shortened V by 4 bases and J by 8 bases, and 17 bases separated the two germline ends. This CDR3 contains 13 residues. Germline loops: CDR1 GTSNPN, CDR2 SVGIG (reference sequence). CDR3: CAWTEGWTRGYTF. The CDR3 DNA sequence: TGTGCCTGGACCGAGGGTTGGACTCGCGGCTACACCTTC. The full variable domain, rest sourced from reference TRBV30 and TRBJ1-2, is SQTIHQWPATLVQPVGSPLSLECTVEGTSNPNLYWYRQAAGRGLQLLFYSVGIGQISSEVPQNLSASRPQDRQFILSSKKLLLSDSGFYLCAWTEGWTRGYTFGSGTRLTVV.

V is TRBV7-9 and J is TRBJ2-3, with 7 bases fitting TRBD1. The CDR3 has 15 residues. Germline V gene data show CDR1 as SEHNR and CDR2 as FQNEAQ (reference sequence). V lost 1 base and J lost 4; bases outside the gene matches: 5. CDR3 region: CASSLGGTVSDTQYF. Here the CDR3 DNA reads TGTGCCAGCAGCTTAGGGGGGACAGTGTCAGATACGCAGTATTTT.

The chain recombines TRBV11-2 with TRBJ2-7; no clear D gene. Between the trimmed V and J ends, which lost 3 bases and 5 bases, there was a span of 8 bases. In germline, CDR1 is SGHAT, CDR2 FQNNGV. The CDR3 totals 12 residues. The CDR3: CASSLGLNEQYF. In nucleotides, the CDR3 is TGTGCCAGCAGCTTGGGCCTTAACGAGCAGTACTTC.

This rearrangement joins TRBV30 to TRBJ2-5, with D perhaps TRBD1 (6 bases). The germline V and J ends were trimmed by 2 bases and 6 bases, with 16 bases remaining between them. Germline loops: CDR1 GTSNPN, CDR2 SVGIG (reference sequence). CDR3 size: 14 residues. CDR3 bases: TGTGCCTGGAGTTTCTCACAGGGTACGAAGACCCAGTACTTC. This gives the protein CAWSFSQGTKTQYF.

The rearrangement links TRBV11-2 to TRBJ2-1; 7 nucleotides line up with TRBD2. CDR1 is SGHAT, CDR2 FQNNGV, per germline. V gave up 1 base and J gave up 9 bases; unmatched junction bases: 6. This CDR3 spans 14 amino acids. CDR3 in amino acids: CASSLVGRGIEQFF. The CDR3 DNA reads as TGTGCCAGCAGCTTAGTTGGGCGGGGGATTGAGCAGTTCTTC.

This chain uses TRBV18 with TRBJ2-5, with D perhaps matching TRBD1 (6 bases). This CDR3 is built from 13 residues. Germline-derived CDR1 and CDR2 are KGHSH and LQKENI. Trimming cost V 3 bases and J 4 bases, with 9 bases left between them. The chain's CDR3 is CASSPQQGETQYF. CDR3 nucleotides: TGTGCCAGCTCACCTCAACAGGGAGAGACCCAGTACTTC.

This clone was seen only once. V gene TRBV27 combines with J gene TRBJ2-7, with 10 bases fitting TRBD2. There are 17 residues in the CDR3. Trimming at V came to 5 bases and at J to 0 bases, leaving 10 bases not matched to a gene. CDR1 and CDR2 from the germline V gene are MNHEY and SMNVEV (reference sequence). CDR3 loop: CASSPSRLAGVSYEQYF. As DNA, the CDR3 is TGTGCCAGCAGTCCCTCTCGGCTAGCGGGGGTCTCCTACGAGCAGTACTTC.

The J gene is TRBJ1-4, the V gene TRBV3-1 (or the pseudogene TRBV3-2); D is unclear. The length of the CDR3 is 16 residues. Looked up from germline, CDR1 is LGHDT and CDR2 is YNNKEL (reference sequence). Trimming shortened V by 0 bases and J by 8 bases, and 16 bases separated the two germline ends. CDR3 in DNA: TGTGCCAGCAGCCAAGAGGGCAGAGGGAGAGGAGAAAAACTGTTTTTT. It specifies CASSQEGRGRGEKLFF.

The rearrangement links TRBV9 to TRBJ1-2, with 9 positions matching TRBD1. This CDR3 region has 17 residues. CDR1 SGDLS and CDR2 YYNGEE come from the germline V gene. J lost 2 bases, V lost 9 bases, and 17 bases had no gene match. The DNA of the CDR3 is TGTGCCAACCTCCACCTAATAGGACAGGGGTTAAACTATGGCTACACCTTC. As protein: CANLHLIGQGLNYGYTF.

J is TRBJ2-7 and V is TRBV13; TRBD2 is a possible D gene (5 bases). V was pared by 0 bases and J by 5 bases, with 11 bases between. This CDR3 has 14 residues. CDR1 PRHDT and CDR2 FYEKMQ come from the germline V gene (reference sequence). The CDR3 is CASSLGTTIHEQYF. In DNA form, the CDR3 reads TGTGCCAGCAGCTTAGGGACTACAATCCACGAGCAGTACTTC.

This chain joins TRBV5-1 and TRBJ2-1; 8 bases map to TRBD2. The germline V gene has CDR1 SGHRS and CDR2 YFSETQ. CDR3 length: 16 residues. J gave up 4 bases and V 0 bases, and 6 bases lay outside the gene matches. CDR3: CASSLEGLAGYNEQFF. The CDR3 coding sequence is TGCGCCAGCAGCTTGGAAGGTCTAGCGGGTTACAATGAGCAGTTCTTC.

The chain employs TRBV2 and TRBJ2-5; 9 bases match TRBD1. The CDR3 is 14 amino acids. The junction had 1 base not matched to a gene; V was cut back by 2 bases and J by 3 bases. CDR1 is SNHLY, CDR2 FYNNEI, per germline. CDR3 loop: CASSETGGEETQYF. CDR3 sequence (DNA): TGTGCCAGCAGTGAAACAGGGGGCGAAGAGACCCAGTACTTC.

V is TRBV5-1 and J is TRBJ1-1, with TRBD1 identical over 9 bases. The J segment lost 0 bases and the V segment lost 6 bases, leaving 6 bases of the junction unmatched. Germline V lookup: CDR1 SGHRS, CDR2 YFSETQ. The CDR3 sequence is 15 residues long. CDR3 residues: CASTRDRELNTEAFF. DNA for the CDR3: TGCGCCAGCACCAGGGACAGGGAACTGAACACTGAAGCTTTCTTT.

This clone has more than one count but fewer than ten. Other DNA sequences in this sample translate to the same CDR3. The chain combines TRBV5-1 with TRBJ2-7; TRBD1 matches at 7 bases. Germline V CDR1 and CDR2: SGHRS, YFSETQ. The CDR3 totals 14 residues. V lost 2 bases, J lost 1 base, and 3 bases stayed unmatched. CDR3 sequence reads: CASSFTGVSYEQYF. Written as DNA, the CDR3 is TGCGCCAGCAGCTTCACAGGGGTGTCCTACGAGCAGTACTTC.

The chain has TRBV19 and TRBJ1-1; D is ambiguous. Trimming stripped 5 bases from V and 0 bases from J, with 13 bases between. The germline V gene encodes CDR1 LNHDA and CDR2 SQIVND (reference sequence). This CDR3 is 15 amino acids long. The CDR3 here is CASSPRTRLNTEAFF. In DNA, the CDR3 is TGTGCCAGTAGTCCTCGAACGCGCCTGAACACTGAAGCTTTCTTT.

The chain combines TRBV27 with TRBJ2-1; 8 bases fit TRBD2. CDR1 is MNHEY, CDR2 SMNVEV, per germline (reference sequence). J gave up 9 bases and V 8 bases, and 15 bases lay outside the gene matches. The CDR3 extends over 15 amino acids. The DNA of the CDR3 is TGTGCCAGCTCACTTAACGGGGGGGCCGGGGGTGAGCAGTTCTTC. It specifies CASSLNGGAGGEQFF.

The rearrangement uses TRBV3-1 (or the pseudogene TRBV3-2) and TRBJ1-1; D remains unclear. Looked up from germline, CDR1 is LGHDT and CDR2 is YNNKEL (reference sequence). Trimming cost V 2 bases and J 11 bases, with 15 bases left between them. The CDR3 totals 13 residues. The CDR3 spells CASSQSRLLWAFF. The CDR3 DNA follows: TGTGCCAGCAGCCAAAGCCGCCTCCTTTGGGCTTTCTTT.

The J gene is TRBJ1-4, the V gene TRBV18; TRBD1 is a possible D gene (5 bases). The CDR3 totals 14 residues. The germline CDR1 and CDR2 sequences are KGHSH and LQKENI. Trimming took 4 bases from V and 1 from J, leaving 7 bases between them. CDR3 sequence reads: CASSRGGTNEKLFF. The CDR3 nucleotides read TGTGCCAGCTCACGGGGGGGAACTAATGAAAAACTGTTTTTT.

The chain links TRBV6-6 to TRBJ2-7, with 10 positions matching TRBD1. The CDR3 has 16 residues. Germline lookup yields CDR1 MNHNY and CDR2 SVGAGI (reference sequence). V trimming: 5 bases; J trimming: 1 base; junction bases outside the gene matches: 8. This chain's CDR3 is CASSRAPGQGSYEQYF. The CDR3 bases are TGTGCCAGCAGTCGGGCTCCGGGACAGGGGTCCTACGAGCAGTACTTC.

In its sample, this clone was seen once. The rearrangement links TRBV5-6 to TRBJ1-1, with D possibly TRBD1 on 5 matching bases. Germline CDR1 reads SGHDT; CDR2 reads YYEEEE. V was shortened by 1 base and J by 1 base, with 8 bases between the two germline ends. The CDR3 contains 14 residues. This CDR3 is CASSLRQSNTEAFF. The CDR3 region has the DNA TGTGCCAGCAGCTTGAGACAGTCGAACACTGAAGCTTTCTTT.

The chain combines TRBV25-1 with TRBJ2-1, with D unclear. The CDR3 contains 15 residues. Germline V gene sequence: CDR1 MGHDK, CDR2 SYGVNS. V was trimmed by 2 bases and J by 4 bases, leaving 12 bases between them. CDR3 in DNA: TGTGCCAGCAGTGAACCAGGCCCGGATTACAATGAGCAGTTCTTC. Its protein is CASSEPGPDYNEQFF.